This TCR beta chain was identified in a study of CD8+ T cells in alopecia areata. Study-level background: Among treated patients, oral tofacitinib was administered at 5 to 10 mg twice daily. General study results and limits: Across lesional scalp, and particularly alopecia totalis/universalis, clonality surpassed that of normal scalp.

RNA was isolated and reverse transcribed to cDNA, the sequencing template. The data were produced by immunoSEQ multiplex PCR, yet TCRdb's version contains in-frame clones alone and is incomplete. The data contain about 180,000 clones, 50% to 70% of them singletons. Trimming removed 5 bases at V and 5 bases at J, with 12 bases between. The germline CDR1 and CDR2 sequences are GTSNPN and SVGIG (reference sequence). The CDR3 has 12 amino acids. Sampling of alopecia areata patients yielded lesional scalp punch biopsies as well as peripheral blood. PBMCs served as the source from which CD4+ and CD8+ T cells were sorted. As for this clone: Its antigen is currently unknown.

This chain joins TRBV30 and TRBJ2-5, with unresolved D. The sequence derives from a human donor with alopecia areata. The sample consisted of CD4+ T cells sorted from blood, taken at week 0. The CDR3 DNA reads TGTGCCTGGGGTTCATTGCGTGAGACCCAGTACTTC. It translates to CAWGSLRETQYF.